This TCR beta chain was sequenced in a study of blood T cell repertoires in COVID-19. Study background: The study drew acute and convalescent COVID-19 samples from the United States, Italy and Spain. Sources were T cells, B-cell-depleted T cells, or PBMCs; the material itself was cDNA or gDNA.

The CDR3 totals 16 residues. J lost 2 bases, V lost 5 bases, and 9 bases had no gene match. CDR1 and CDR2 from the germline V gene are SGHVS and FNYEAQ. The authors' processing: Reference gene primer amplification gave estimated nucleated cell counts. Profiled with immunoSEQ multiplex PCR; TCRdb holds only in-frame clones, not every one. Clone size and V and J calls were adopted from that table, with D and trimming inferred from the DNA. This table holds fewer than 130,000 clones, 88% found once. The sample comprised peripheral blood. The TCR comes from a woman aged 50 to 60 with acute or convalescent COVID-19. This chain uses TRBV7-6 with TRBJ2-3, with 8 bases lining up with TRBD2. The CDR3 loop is CASSPLGSGTTDTQYF. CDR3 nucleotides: TGTGCCAGCAGCCCCCTTGGTAGCGGGACCACAGATACGCAGTATTTT.